This T cell receptor (beta chain) was captured in a study of blood T cell repertoires in COVID-19. Study as a whole: Both acute and convalescent COVID-19 samples were obtained from the United States, Italy and Spain. PBMCs, B-cell-depleted T cells, or T cells provided the cDNA or gDNA that made up the material.

Per the original data handling: Estimation of nucleated cell counts was performed using reference gene primer amplification. Only in-frame clones appear in the TCRdb table, and some are missing; sequencing was by immunoSEQ multiplex PCR. The DNA was the basis for D and trimming; V, J and clone size are from that table. The table records about 130,000 clones, roughly 83% of them present only once. Germline assignment: CDR1 MNHEY and CDR2 SVGAGI. The CDR3 is 15 amino acids. V was clipped by 7 bases and J by 5 bases; unmatched bases: 10. This clone has only a few counts. This receptor was obtained from a woman older than 75 with acute or convalescent COVID-19. Specimen: peripheral blood. This rearrangement joins TRBV6-5 to TRBJ2-7; 11 positions match TRBD1. The CDR3 coding sequence is TGTGCCAGCACTAGATCCGGGACAGGGGGGAACGAGCAGTACTTC. Encoded protein: CASTRSGTGGNEQYF.